The 21 T cell receptor beta chains given below trace back to one sample, sequenced in a study of PD-1 blockade in classical Hodgkin lymphoma. Brentuximab vedotin exposure varied among the patients, all of whom had relapsed after autologous stem cell transplantation. This table comes from immunoSEQ multiplex PCR, and its TCRdb copy is limited to in-frame clones, with some not included. The top ten clones hold almost 35% of a sample with 7,000 or so clones, approximately 80% of them seen once. The input for sequencing was peripheral blood mononuclear cells (PBMCs), taken before the second cycle of nivolumab. These receptors all come from a human donor with classical Hodgkin lymphoma.

The chain has TRBV10-3 and TRBJ1-4; possible D gene TRBD1, 5 bases. V was cut by 4 bases and J by 8 bases, with 11 bases left in between. CDR1 is ENHRY and CDR2 is SYGVKD in the germline V gene. The CDR3 has 13 amino acids. The CDR3 sequence: CAISAPGKEKLFF. The CDR3, as DNA: TGTGCCATCAGTGCACCAGGGAAGGAAAAACTGTTTTTT.

The rearrangement uses TRBV29-1 and TRBJ1-1; D is perhaps TRBD1 (6 bases). V was clipped by 7 bases and J by 6 bases, with 9 bases between them. Germline V gene data show CDR1 as SQVTM and CDR2 as ANQGSEA. The CDR3 sequence is 10 residues long. CDR3 amino acids: CSGQDAEAFF. Here the CDR3 DNA reads TGCAGCGGACAGGACGCTGAAGCTTTCTTT.

This rearrangement joins TRBV11-2 to TRBJ2-1, with D possibly called TRBD1 or TRBD2 (5 bases each). Deletions cut 0 bases from V and 7 bases from J, with 22 bases between. Germline CDR1 SGHAT, CDR2 FQNNGV. The CDR3 is made up of 18 amino acids. CDR3 in amino acids: CASSLDHWAAMWGNEQFF. CDR3 nucleotide sequence: TGTGCCAGCAGCTTAGATCATTGGGCGGCCATGTGGGGGAATGAGCAGTTCTTC. Full variable domain (missing parts from reference TRBV11-2 and TRBJ2-1): EAGVAQSPRYKIIEKRQSVAFWCNPISGHATLYWYQQILGQGPKLLIQFQNNGVVDDSQLPKDRFSAERLKGVDSTLKIQPAKLEDSAVYLCASSLDHWAAMWGNEQFFGPGTRLTVL.

This clone was found a few times. V is TRBV28 and J is TRBJ2-7, with D perhaps being TRBD1 or TRBD2 (5 bases each). V was clipped by 8 bases and J by 5 bases, with 16 bases between them. The CDR3 contains 13 residues. From germline, CDR1 is MDHEN and CDR2 SYDVKM. CDR3 sequence: CASLGTPQDEQYF. CDR3 nucleotide sequence: TGTGCCAGCCTCGGGACGCCTCAAGACGAGCAGTACTTC. The complete variable domain, with remaining parts taken from reference TRBV28 and TRBJ2-7, reads DVKVTQSSRYLVKRTGEKVFLECVQDMDHENMFWYRQDPGLGLRLIYFSYDVKMKEKGDIPEGYSVSREKKERFSLILESASTNQTSMYLCASLGTPQDEQYFGPGTRLTVT.

About this clone: At one of its ends the junction is not consistent with the germline gene, which may arise from a read error. The chain recombines TRBV7-7 with TRBJ2-2, with 8 bases matching TRBD2. There are 17 residues in the CDR3. CDR1 is SSHAT, CDR2 FNYEAQ, per germline (reference sequence). The DNA of the CDR3 is TGTGCTAGCAGCCAGGCCCCCGCGGGAGGACGAACCGGGGAGCTGTTTTTT. Protein sequence: CASSQAPAGGRTGELFF.

The V and J genes are TRBV5-5 and TRBJ2-1, with TRBD1 matching over 7 bases. Per the germline V gene, CDR1 is SGHKS and CDR2 is YYEKEE (reference sequence). V shed 2 bases, J shed 8 bases, and the junction held 10 bases outside the gene matches. CDR3 size: 15 residues. The CDR3 DNA follows: TGTGCCAGCAGCTTTCGAGGGGGCGAAGGCGATGAGCAGTTCTTC. Protein sequence: CASSFRGGEGDEQFF.

There are a few counts of this clone. V is TRBV6-6 and J is TRBJ1-2; 8 bases map to TRBD1. Germline CDR1 MNHNY, CDR2 SVGAGI (reference sequence). CDR3 size: 14 residues. V lost 3 bases and J lost 5; bases outside the gene matches: 5. CDR3 nucleotide sequence: TGTGCCAGCAGTTATGGGACAGGAGTTTATGGCTACACCTTC. It encodes CASSYGTGVYGYTF.

The rearrangement joins TRBV10-3 to TRBJ2-6, with 9 positions matching TRBD1. The CDR3 spans 18 residues. Germline CDR1 is ENHRY and CDR2 is SYGVKD. The V segment lost 2 bases and the J segment 0 bases; nucleotides outside the gene matches: 5. The CDR3 sequence is CAISEATGGVSGANVLTF. DNA for the CDR3: TGTGCCATCAGTGAGGCGACAGGGGGAGTCTCTGGGGCCAACGTCCTGACTTTC.

The chain has TRBV11-2 and TRBJ2-1, with 9 bases fitting TRBD2. The V and J ends lost 10 bases and 8 bases, in that order; junction bases with no gene match: 15. The length of the CDR3 is 15 residues. Germline lookup yields CDR1 SGHAT and CDR2 FQNNGV. The CDR3 nucleotides are TGTGCCACCAGTTTATGGTTAGCGGGAGAATATGAGCAGTTCTTC. As protein: CATSLWLAGEYEQFF.

The V gene is TRBV6-1, the J gene TRBJ2-1; unclear D gene. The CDR3 spans 16 residues. Trimming stripped 2 bases from V and 9 bases from J, with 20 bases between. The germline V gene encodes CDR1 MNHNS and CDR2 SASEGT. CDR3 amino acids: CASSESGSSFGGEQFF. DNA for the CDR3: TGTGCCAGCAGTGAATCTGGGTCATCCTTTGGCGGTGAGCAGTTCTTC.

This chain uses TRBV5-6 with TRBJ2-7; 7 nucleotides match TRBD1. This CDR3 has 14 amino acids. V trimming: 4 bases; J trimming: 3 bases; junction bases outside the gene matches: 7. Germline V gives CDR1 SGHDT, CDR2 YYEEEE. The CDR3 sequence is CASSNDRVGYEQYF. The CDR3 DNA is TGTGCCAGCAGCAACGACAGGGTAGGCTACGAGCAGTACTTC. The entire variable domain, with the rest obtained from reference TRBV5-6 and TRBJ2-7, is as follows: DAGVTQSPTHLIKTRGQQVTLRCSPKSGHDTVSWYQQALGQGPQFIFQYYEEEERQRGNFPDRFSGHQFPNYSSELNVNALLLGDSALYLCASSNDRVGYEQYFGPGTRLTVT.

The chain carries TRBV7-8 and TRBJ1-4; weak D call: TRBD1 (5 bases). In germline, CDR1 is SGHVS, CDR2 FQNEAQ. V lost 2 bases and J 7 bases, leaving 20 bases between the germline ends. There are 17 residues in the CDR3. The CDR3 DNA is TGTGCCAGCAGCTTACTATCTTTGGGGCAGGCTGCTGAAAAACTGTTTTTT. It translates to CASSLLSLGQAAEKLFF. The complete variable domain, with remaining parts taken from reference TRBV7-8 and TRBJ1-4, reads GAGVSQSPRYKVAKRGQDVALRCDPISGHVSLFWYQQALGQGPEFLTYFQNEAQLDKSGLPSDRFFAERPEGSVSTLKIQRTQQEDSAVYLCASSLLSLGQAAEKLFFGSGTQLSVL.

V usage is TRBV5-3 and J usage is TRBJ2-1, with a weak D call TRBD2 (6 bases). TRBV5-3 is given ORF status, its function remaining uncertain. The CDR3 extends over 18 amino acids. Trimming took off 4 bases at V and 0 bases at J, with 20 bases between the two ends. The CDR3 here is CARSPSPAGRSSYNEQFF. The CDR3 DNA is TGTGCCAGAAGCCCCTCCCCCGCAGGGAGGAGCTCCTACAATGAGCAGTTCTTC.

With respect to this clone: The limits of the CDR3 on the DNA are not certain, so only TCRdb's listed CDR3 is given. Other nucleotide sequences from this sample produce the same CDR3. CDR3 residues: CASSLERDYGYTF. The rearrangement uses TRBV28 and TRBJ1-2. Looked up from germline, CDR1 is MDHEN and CDR2 is SYDVKM. The CDR3 adds up to 13 amino acids, both ends counted.

CDR3 in amino acids: CATSGRRETQYF. CDR3 nucleotides: TGTGCCACCTCAGGGAGAAGGGAGACCCAGTACTTC. The chain links TRBV6-1 to TRBJ2-5, with D perhaps TRBD1 or TRBD2 (5 bases each). Germline CDR1 and CDR2: MNHNS and SASEGT. Trimming removed 10 bases at V and 5 bases at J, with 14 bases between. The CDR3 is 12 residues long.

The V and J genes are TRBV7-2 and TRBJ1-5; D possibly corresponds to TRBD1 (6 bases). The germline gives CDR1 SGHTA, CDR2 FQGNSA. The CDR3 runs 14 residues. V was trimmed by 5 bases and J by 9 bases, leaving 17 bases between them. For the CDR3, the DNA is TGTGCCAGCAGCCCGGGGGCGGGCAGAGGGCCCCAGCATTTT. Protein product: CASSPGAGRGPQHF.

The chain recombines TRBV28 with TRBJ1-2; D not resolved. CDR1 and CDR2 (germline): MDHEN, SYDVKM. The CDR3 sequence is 16 residues long. The V end lost 3 bases, the J end lost 8 bases, and 22 bases lay between the germline ends. CDR3 DNA sequence: TGTGCCAGCAGTTTTAATGAGATAGGGAGGGAGTGGGGCTACACCTTC. It yields the protein CASSFNEIGREWGYTF.

V usage is TRBV7-6 and J usage is TRBJ2-1; 9 bases line up with TRBD1. This CDR3 is built from 15 residues. Trimming at V came to 1 base and at J to 7 bases, leaving 5 bases not matched to a gene. Germline V lookup: CDR1 SGHVS, CDR2 FNYEAQ. CDR3 loop: CASSLGTGAGNEQFF. CDR3 bases: TGTGCCAGCAGCTTAGGGACAGGGGCTGGGAATGAGCAGTTCTTC.

This chain joins TRBV27 and TRBJ2-7; 10 bases map to TRBD2. Germline V gives CDR1 MNHEY, CDR2 SMNVEV (reference sequence). This CDR3 has 16 residues. V was pared by 5 bases and J by 0 bases, with 7 bases of the junction left unmatched. CDR3 in amino acids: CASSPQRGGFSYEQYF. In DNA, the CDR3 is TGTGCCAGCAGTCCCCAGCGGGGGGGATTCTCCTACGAGCAGTACTTC.

J is TRBJ2-5 and V is TRBV28, with 8 bases lining up with TRBD2. Losses at the gene ends were 3 bases for V and 4 bases for J; bases not matched to a gene: 4. Germline CDR1 and CDR2: MDHEN and SYDVKM. The CDR3 covers 14 residues. CDR3 coding DNA: TGTGCCAGCAGTTTTATAGCGGGGCCAGAGACCCAGTACTTC. It specifies CASSFIAGPETQYF.

The chain carries TRBV28 and TRBJ2-3; TRBD2 agrees at 13 bases. The trim removed 5 bases at V and 5 bases at J, leaving 7 bases unmatched. Germline lookup yields CDR1 MDHEN and CDR2 SYDVKM. The CDR3 spans 16 residues. The CDR3 loop is CASSTATSGGRDTQYF. DNA of the CDR3: TGTGCCAGCAGTACTGCGACTAGCGGGGGGAGAGATACGCAGTATTTT.